The clone carrying this T cell receptor (beta chain) was observed many times. Antigen unknown. Regarding time point: patch test 1, 2 weeks after DPC sensitization. Treatment of the sample: therapeutic diphenylcyclopropenone sensitization with weekly scalp DPC. At patch-test visits, sampling came before the patch test. This record belongs to a study of human T cells and chemical hapten exposure. The CDR3 covers 15 residues. V lost 6 bases and J 2 bases, leaving 16 bases between the germline ends. CDR1 is MDHEN, CDR2 SYDVKM, per germline. In the source study's methods: 95,638 TCRs per sample was the median, with a range of about 23,224 to 750,000. TCRdb reprocessed the RACE reads via MiXCR and lists one record per CDR3 protein. The V and J calls were determined by TCRdb, not by the authors. There are under 150,000 distinct CDR3 sequences in the sample; 9% to 14% occur only once, and around 1.4% lies in the top ten.

Points from the study as a whole: Every donor had alopecia, and their immune response may therefore differ from healthy people's. Clustering by CDR3 similarity yielded significantly more large clusters from expanded TCRs than controls.

This clonotype was obtained from a woman in her fifties or sixties with alopecia areata. Some clones in this sample may be carry-over from other donors' samples. The sequencing here drew on whole blood, taken in connection with sensitization to the hapten diphenylcyclopropenone (DPC). V usage is TRBV28 and J usage is TRBJ1-1; perhaps TRBD1 as D (6 bases). The CDR3 nucleotides read TGTGCCAGCAGGATTACACAGGGATTTAACACTGAAGCTTTCTTT. Translated, it gives CASRITQGFNTEAFF.